These 24 T cell receptor beta chains were sequenced from one sample in a study of blood T cell repertoires in COVID-19. Sequenced by immunoSEQ multiplex PCR; TCRdb stores in-frame clones only, minus some. The profile shows fewer than 200,000 clones, approximately 80% of them singletons. The sample consisted of peripheral blood. The receptors originated from an elderly woman with active or convalescent COVID-19.

The rearrangement uses TRBV19 and TRBJ2-3; 8 bases map to TRBD2. CDR3 length: 17 residues. Germline loops: CDR1 LNHDA, CDR2 SQIVND (reference sequence). V lost 0 bases to trimming and J lost 6 bases; unmatched junction nucleotides: 11. The CDR3 sequence is CASSIDPLGGAGDTQYF. CDR3 sequence (DNA): TGTGCCAGTAGTATAGATCCGCTCGGGGGGGCGGGGGATACGCAGTATTTT.

This clone has only a few counts. J is TRBJ1-2 and V is TRBV6-5; 11 bases map to TRBD1. Unmatched junction bases numbered 6, after V lost 8 bases and J lost 4 bases. Germline V gene sequence: CDR1 MNHEY, CDR2 SVGAGI. The CDR3 loop spans 14 amino acids. CDR3 sequence reads: CASRGQGGGYGYTF. DNA for the CDR3: TGTGCCAGCCGGGGACAGGGGGGCGGCTATGGCTACACCTTC.

This clone occurred once. Other DNA sequences from this sample encode an identical CDR3 as well. The J gene is TRBJ2-7, the V gene TRBV7-2; 9 positions agree with TRBD1. This CDR3 comprises 14 residues. The germline CDR1 and CDR2 sequences are SGHTA and FQGNSA. V shed 5 bases, J shed 4 bases, and the junction held 6 bases outside the gene matches. This chain's CDR3 is CASSLDRGTYEQYF. CDR3 bases: TGTGCCAGCAGCCTAGACAGGGGGACATACGAGCAGTACTTC. Drawing the rest from reference TRBV7-2 and TRBJ2-7, the complete variable domain is GAGVSQSPSNKVTEKGKDVELRCDPISGHTALYWYRQSLGQGLEFLIYFQGNSAPDKSGLPSDRFSAERTGGSVSTLTIQRTQQEDSAVYLCASSLDRGTYEQYFGPGTRLTVT.

This rearrangement joins TRBV18 to TRBJ2-7, with 8 positions matching TRBD1. The CDR3 runs 14 residues. Germline CDR1 is KGHSH and CDR2 is LQKENI. V was clipped by 5 bases and J by 1 base; unmatched bases: 4. The DNA of the CDR3 is TGTGCCAGCTCAGAGAGACAGGGGTCCTACGAGCAGTACTTC. Translation: CASSERQGSYEQYF.

V usage is TRBV6-5 and J usage is TRBJ2-7; 8 nucleotides align to TRBD2. The CDR3 loop spans 16 amino acids. CDR1 MNHEY and CDR2 SVGAGI come from the germline V gene. V was pared by 4 bases and J by 2 bases, with 10 bases of the junction left unmatched. The DNA of the CDR3 is TGTGCCAGCAGTTCACGGACGGGACTAGTAACCTACGAGCAGTACTTC. The encoded protein is CASSSRTGLVTYEQYF.

In this sample, this clone turned up a few times. J is TRBJ1-6 and V is TRBV11-2; no firm D call. The length of the CDR3 is 11 residues. Trimming left V 8 bases short and J 5 bases short, with 4 bases between. Germline V gene lookup returns CDR1 SGHAT and CDR2 FQNNGV. In DNA form, the CDR3 reads TGTGCCAGCGGCAATAATTCACCCCTCCACTTT. It yields the protein CASGNNSPLHF.

V and J are TRBV7-8 and TRBJ2-3; TRBD1 matches 10 bases. The CDR3 totals 14 residues. Germline V gene sequence: CDR1 SGHVS, CDR2 FQNEAQ. J gave up 3 bases and V 5 bases, and 2 bases lay outside the gene matches. The CDR3 DNA reads as TGTGCCAGCAGCCTGGACAGGGGGACAGATACGCAGTATTTT. Residues: CASSLDRGTDTQYF.

CDR3 sequence: CASSQDPGGGAVGELFF. The CDR3 DNA follows: TGCGCCAGCAGCCAAGATCCTGGCGGGGGGGCGGTCGGGGAGCTGTTTTTT. The chain recombines TRBV4-3 with TRBJ2-2, with 9 bases that match TRBD2. Losses at the gene ends were 0 bases for V and 7 bases for J; bases not matched to a gene: 9. The CDR3 extends over 17 amino acids. The germline V gene has CDR1 LGHNA and CDR2 YSLEER.

This rearrangement joins TRBV7-2 to TRBJ1-1, with 11 bases matching TRBD1. Germline V gives CDR1 SGHTA, CDR2 FQGNSA. Germline trimming cut 5 bases from V and 11 bases from J; bases unmatched to any gene: 10. CDR3 size: 14 residues. The CDR3 nucleotides read TGTGCCAGCAGCCCGGGGACAGGGGGGAAAAGGGCTTTCTTT. Protein: CASSPGTGGKRAFF.

This chain connects TRBV6-4 to TRBJ2-3; tentatively, D is TRBD1 (6 bases). The V gene's germline CDR1 is MRHNA and CDR2 SNTAGT. The length of the CDR3 is 14 residues. V was shortened by 0 bases and J by 7 bases, with 11 bases between the two germline ends. For the CDR3, the DNA is TGTGCCAGCAGTGACTCGGGGGCCAGTAATACGCAGTATTTT. This gives the protein CASSDSGASNTQYF.

The V call is TRBV7-6, the J call TRBJ2-5; possible D gene TRBD2, 5 bases. Deletions cut 0 bases from V and 0 bases from J, with 14 bases between. The CDR3 is 17 residues long. The germline CDR1 and CDR2 sequences are SGHVS and FNYEAQ. The CDR3 region is CASSLAPTGGYQETQYF. The CDR3 DNA reads as TGTGCCAGCAGCTTAGCCCCCACGGGCGGGTACCAAGAGACCCAGTACTTC.

V and J are TRBV2 and TRBJ1-5, with D uncertain. CDR1 and CDR2 from the germline V gene are SNHLY and FYNNEI. Trimming shortened V by 8 bases and J by 1 base, and 9 bases separated the two germline ends. The CDR3 has 13 residues. CDR3 sequence: CASRGTSNQPQHF. In DNA form, the CDR3 reads TGTGCCAGCCGGGGAACGAGCAATCAGCCCCAGCATTTT.

This chain joins TRBV25-1 and TRBJ2-3; D may be TRBD2 (6 bases). V lost 10 bases, J lost 2 bases, and 10 bases lay in between. CDR1 and CDR2 from the germline V gene are MGHDK and SYGVNS. CDR3 length: 12 residues. The CDR3 DNA sequence: TGTGCCAACCGGGACTTCACAGATACGCAGTATTTT. This sequence encodes CANRDFTDTQYF.

The chain carries TRBV7-9 and TRBJ2-3; D remains ambiguous. This CDR3 has 13 amino acids. The V gene's germline CDR1 is SEHNR and CDR2 FQNEAQ (reference sequence). V dropped 6 bases and J dropped 2 bases, with 9 bases sitting between them. This chain's CDR3 is CASSPRLTDTQYF. In DNA form, the CDR3 reads TGTGCCAGCAGTCCCAGACTCACAGATACGCAGTATTTT.

This clone appeared once. The J gene is TRBJ1-2, the V gene TRBV5-1; D unclear. CDR1 is SGHRS and CDR2 is YFSETQ in the germline V gene. This CDR3 region has 14 residues. V was clipped by 5 bases and J by 4 bases, with 15 bases between them. Written as DNA, the CDR3 is TGCGCCAGCAGGAACGAGGGCGGTTCCTATGGCTACACCTTC. It codes for CASRNEGGSYGYTF.

The chain joins TRBV14 to TRBJ2-3; no clear D gene. V was shortened by 5 bases and J by 6 bases, with 9 bases between the two germline ends. The CDR3 loop spans 12 amino acids. Germline V CDR1 and CDR2: SGHDN, FVKESK. The CDR3 DNA follows: TGTGCCAGCAGCTATAGTTCGGATACGCAGTATTTT. This codes for CASSYSSDTQYF.

The V call is TRBV2, the J call TRBJ2-2; 7 bases are shared with TRBD1. Germline lookup yields CDR1 SNHLY and CDR2 FYNNEI. The CDR3 consists of 16 residues. J was trimmed by 0 bases and V by 6 bases; bases with no gene match: 7. As DNA, the CDR3 is TGTGCCAGCAGCGGGACAGCCTCCGCGAACACCGGGGAGCTGTTTTTT. Translation: CASSGTASANTGELFF.

The rearrangement links TRBV7-8 to TRBJ2-3; perhaps TRBD1 as D (6 bases). This CDR3 has 14 amino acids. Trimming removed 5 bases from V and 6 bases from J, with 15 bases in between. Germline CDR1 SGHVS, CDR2 FQNEAQ. The CDR3: CASSQDSASDTQYF. In nucleotides, the CDR3 is TGTGCCAGCAGCCAGGACAGCGCCTCTGATACGCAGTATTTT.

The chain has TRBV6-2 or TRBV6-3 and TRBJ2-2; 15 nucleotides line up with TRBD2. Germline V CDR1 and CDR2: MNHEY, SVGEGT. With V trimmed by 6 bases and J by 7 bases, 9 bases remained unmatched. This CDR3 comprises 17 residues. The CDR3, as DNA: TGTGCCAGCAGCCGTGGACTAGCGGGGGGGCTCGGCGGGGAGCTGTTTTTT. Protein sequence: CASSRGLAGGLGGELFF.

The rearrangement uses TRBV3-1 (or the pseudogene TRBV3-2) and TRBJ2-2; 8 nucleotides match TRBD1. V lost 4 bases to trimming and J lost 4 bases; unmatched junction nucleotides: 11. This CDR3 comprises 17 residues. Germline V CDR1 and CDR2: LGHDT, YNNKEL (reference sequence). The DNA of the CDR3 is TGTGCCAGCAGCCTGAGTGGACAGGGTACTCGCACCGGGGAGCTGTTTTTT. Translated, it gives CASSLSGQGTRTGELFF.

This sequence joins TRBV4-3 and TRBJ1-1; D ambiguous. Trimming stripped 4 bases from V and 0 bases from J, with 6 bases between. The CDR3 runs to 13 residues. Germline values: CDR1 LGHNA, CDR2 YSLEER. CDR3 bases: TGCGCCAGCAGCCCCGGGGTGAACACTGAAGCTTTCTTT. Encoded protein: CASSPGVNTEAFF.

The sample holds a few counts of this clone. CDR3 in amino acids: CASSEQGLNSPLHF. The DNA of the CDR3 is TGTGCCAGCAGTGAACAGGGGCTCAATTCACCCCTCCACTTT. The gene calls are TRBV6-1 and TRBJ1-6; perhaps TRBD1 as D (6 bases). V was cut by 2 bases and J by 7 bases, with 9 bases left in between. The CDR3 is 14 residues long. Germline CDR1 is MNHNS and CDR2 is SASEGT.

The chain combines TRBV11-3 with TRBJ2-1; unclear D gene. Germline CDR1 reads SGHNT; CDR2 reads YENEEA. The CDR3 is 13 residues long. Trimming cost V 0 bases and J 6 bases, with 6 bases left between them. This chain's CDR3 is CASSLDSLNEQFF. The DNA for the CDR3 is TGTGCCAGCAGCTTAGACTCCCTCAATGAGCAGTTCTTC.

For this clone: This same CDR3 is encoded by further DNA sequences in the sample. This chain joins TRBV2 and TRBJ1-5, with TRBD1 identical over 8 bases. The CDR3 is 15 amino acids. Germline assignment: CDR1 SNHLY and CDR2 FYNNEI. V lost 6 bases to trimming and J lost 0 bases; unmatched junction nucleotides: 4. The CDR3 reads CASRGTGYSNQPQHF. The CDR3 nucleotides are TGTGCCAGCAGGGGGACAGGTTATAGCAATCAGCCCCAGCATTTT. Full variable domain (missing parts from reference TRBV2 and TRBJ1-5): EPEVTQTPSHQVTQMGQEVILRCVPISNHLYFYWYRQILGQKVEFLVSFYNNEISEKSEIFDDQFSVERPDGSNFTLKIRSTKLEDSAMYFCASRGTGYSNQPQHFGDGTRLSIL.